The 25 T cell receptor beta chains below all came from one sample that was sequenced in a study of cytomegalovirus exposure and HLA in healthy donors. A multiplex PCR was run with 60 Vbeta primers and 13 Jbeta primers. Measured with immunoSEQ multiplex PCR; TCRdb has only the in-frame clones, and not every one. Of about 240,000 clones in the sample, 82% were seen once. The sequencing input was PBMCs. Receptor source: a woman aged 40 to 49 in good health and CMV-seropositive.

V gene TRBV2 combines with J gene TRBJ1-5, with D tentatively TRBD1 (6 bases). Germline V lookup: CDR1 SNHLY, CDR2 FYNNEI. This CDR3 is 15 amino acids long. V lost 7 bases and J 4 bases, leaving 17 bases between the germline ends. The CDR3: CASTLRGGANQPQHF. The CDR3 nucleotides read TGTGCCAGCACCCTGCGGGGGGGCGCGAATCAGCCCCAGCATTTT.

The CDR3 nucleotides read TGCGCCAGCAGCCCTTTTGGAGCTAACTATGGCTACACCTTC. Translated, it gives CASSPFGANYGYTF. The gene calls are TRBV5-1 and TRBJ1-2; D ambiguous. The length of the CDR3 is 14 residues. CDR1 SGHRS and CDR2 YFSETQ come from the germline V gene. V was trimmed by 4 bases and J by 0 bases, leaving 10 bases between them.

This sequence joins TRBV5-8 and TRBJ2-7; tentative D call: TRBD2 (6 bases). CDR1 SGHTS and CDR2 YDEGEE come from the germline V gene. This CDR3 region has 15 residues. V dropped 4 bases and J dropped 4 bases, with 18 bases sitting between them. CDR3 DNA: TGTGCCAGCAGCCCCGCCGGGGGTATGGTGTACGAGCAGTACTTC. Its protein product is CASSPAGGMVYEQYF.

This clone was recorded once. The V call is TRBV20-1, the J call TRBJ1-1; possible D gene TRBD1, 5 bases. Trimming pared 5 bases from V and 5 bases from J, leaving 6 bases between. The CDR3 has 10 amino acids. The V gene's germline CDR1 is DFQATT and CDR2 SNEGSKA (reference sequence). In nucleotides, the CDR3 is TGCAGTGCTGGGGGGACTGAAGCTTTCTTT. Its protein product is CSAGGTEAFF.

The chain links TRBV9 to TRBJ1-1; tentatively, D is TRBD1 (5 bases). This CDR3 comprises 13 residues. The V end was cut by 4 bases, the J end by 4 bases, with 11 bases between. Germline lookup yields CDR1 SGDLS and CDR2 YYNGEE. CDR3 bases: TGTGCCAGCAGCCCCGGGGGAGGCACTGAAGCTTTCTTT. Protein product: CASSPGGGTEAFF.

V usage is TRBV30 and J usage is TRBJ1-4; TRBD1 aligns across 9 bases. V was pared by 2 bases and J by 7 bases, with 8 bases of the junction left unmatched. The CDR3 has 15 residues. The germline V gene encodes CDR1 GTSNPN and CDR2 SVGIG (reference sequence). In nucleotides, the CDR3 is TGTGCCTGGAGTACGACAGGGGGTAGAGGTGAAAAACTGTTTTTT. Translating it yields CAWSTTGGRGEKLFF.

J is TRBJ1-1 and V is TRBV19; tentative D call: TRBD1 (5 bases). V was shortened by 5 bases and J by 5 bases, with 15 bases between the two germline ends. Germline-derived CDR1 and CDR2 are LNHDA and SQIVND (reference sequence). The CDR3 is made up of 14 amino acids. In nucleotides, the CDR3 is TGTGCCAGTAGTCTAGCCAGGGAAGGGACTGAAGCTTTCTTT. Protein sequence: CASSLAREGTEAFF.

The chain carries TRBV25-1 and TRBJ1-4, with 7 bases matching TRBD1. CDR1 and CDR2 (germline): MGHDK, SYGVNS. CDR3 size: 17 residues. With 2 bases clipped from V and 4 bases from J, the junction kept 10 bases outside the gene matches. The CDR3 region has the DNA TGTGCCAGCAGTGAAGGGCGCAGGGGGACCCTTAATGAAAAACTGTTTTTT. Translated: CASSEGRRGTLNEKLFF. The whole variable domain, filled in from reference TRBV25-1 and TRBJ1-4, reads EADIYQTPRYLVIGTGKKITLECSQTMGHDKMYWYQQDPGMELHLIHYSYGVNSTEKGDLSSESTVSRIRTEHFPLTLESARPSHTSQYLCASSEGRRGTLNEKLFFGSGTQLSVL.

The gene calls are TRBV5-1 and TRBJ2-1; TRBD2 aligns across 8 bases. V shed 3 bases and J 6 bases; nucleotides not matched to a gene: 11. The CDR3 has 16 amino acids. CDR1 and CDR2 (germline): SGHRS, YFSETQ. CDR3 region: CASSWGSGGYPNEQFF. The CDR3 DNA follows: TGCGCCAGCAGCTGGGGGAGCGGGGGTTACCCCAATGAGCAGTTCTTC.

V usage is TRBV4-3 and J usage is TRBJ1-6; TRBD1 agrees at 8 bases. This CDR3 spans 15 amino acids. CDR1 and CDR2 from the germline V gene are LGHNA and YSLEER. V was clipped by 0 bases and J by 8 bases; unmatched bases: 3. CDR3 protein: CASSQEQGVDSPLHF. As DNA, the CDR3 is TGCGCCAGCAGCCAAGAACAGGGGGTGGATTCACCCCTCCACTTT.

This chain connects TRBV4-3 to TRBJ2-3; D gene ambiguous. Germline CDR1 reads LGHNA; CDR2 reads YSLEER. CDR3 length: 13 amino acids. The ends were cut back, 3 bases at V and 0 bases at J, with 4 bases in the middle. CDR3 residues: CASSQESTDTQYF. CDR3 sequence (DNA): TGCGCCAGCAGCCAGGAGAGCACAGATACGCAGTATTTT.

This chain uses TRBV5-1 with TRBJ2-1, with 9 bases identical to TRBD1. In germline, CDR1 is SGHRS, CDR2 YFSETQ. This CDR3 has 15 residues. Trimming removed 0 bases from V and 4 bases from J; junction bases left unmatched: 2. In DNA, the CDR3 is TGCGCCAGCAGCTTGGAGGACAGGGGTTACAATGAGCAGTTCTTC. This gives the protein CASSLEDRGYNEQFF.

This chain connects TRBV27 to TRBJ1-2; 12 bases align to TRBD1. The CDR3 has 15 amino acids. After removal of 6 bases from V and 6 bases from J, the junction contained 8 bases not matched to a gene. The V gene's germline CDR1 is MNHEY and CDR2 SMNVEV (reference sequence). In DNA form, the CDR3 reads TGTGCCAGCAGGCCACTTGGGACAGGGGGCCATGGCTACACCTTC. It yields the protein CASRPLGTGGHGYTF.

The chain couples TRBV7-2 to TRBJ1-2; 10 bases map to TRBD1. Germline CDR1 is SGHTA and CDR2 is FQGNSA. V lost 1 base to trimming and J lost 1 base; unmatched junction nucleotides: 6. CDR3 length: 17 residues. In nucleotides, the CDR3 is TGTGCCAGCAGCTTAGTGGGGACAGGGGCGATTAACTATGGCTACACCTTC. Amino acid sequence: CASSLVGTGAINYGYTF.

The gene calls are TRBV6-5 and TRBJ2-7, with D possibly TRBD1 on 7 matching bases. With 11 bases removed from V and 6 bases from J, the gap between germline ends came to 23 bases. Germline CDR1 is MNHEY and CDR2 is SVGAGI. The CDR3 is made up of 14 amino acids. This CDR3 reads CAARERGRISEQYF. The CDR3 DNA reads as TGTGCCGCACGGGAGAGGGGGCGAATTTCCGAGCAGTACTTC.

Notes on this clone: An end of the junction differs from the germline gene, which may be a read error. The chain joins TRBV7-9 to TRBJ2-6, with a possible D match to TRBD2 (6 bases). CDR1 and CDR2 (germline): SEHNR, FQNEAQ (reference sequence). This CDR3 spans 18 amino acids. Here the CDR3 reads CSSSASMFGGSGANVLTF. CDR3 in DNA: TGTTCCAGCAGCGCCTCGATGTTCGGGGGCTCTGGGGCCAACGTCCTGACTTTC.

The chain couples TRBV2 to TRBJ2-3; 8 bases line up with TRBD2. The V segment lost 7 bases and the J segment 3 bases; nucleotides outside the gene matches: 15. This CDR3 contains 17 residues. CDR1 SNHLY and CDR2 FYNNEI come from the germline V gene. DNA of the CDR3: TGTGCCAGCATCGGGTACGGGAGGGCCCTCGGGACAGATACGCAGTATTTT. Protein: CASIGYGRALGTDTQYF.

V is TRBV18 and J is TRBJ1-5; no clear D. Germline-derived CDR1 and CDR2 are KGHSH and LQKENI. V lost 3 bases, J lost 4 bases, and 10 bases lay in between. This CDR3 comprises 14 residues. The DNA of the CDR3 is TGTGCCAGCTCACCGGCGGCAGAAAATCAGCCCCAGCATTTT. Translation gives CASSPAAENQPQHF.

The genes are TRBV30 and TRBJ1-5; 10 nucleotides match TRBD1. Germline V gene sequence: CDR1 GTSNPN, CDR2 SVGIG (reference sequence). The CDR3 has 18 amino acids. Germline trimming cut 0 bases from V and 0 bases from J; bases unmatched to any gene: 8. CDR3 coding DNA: TGTGCCTGGAGTGTAAGGGACAGGGGAACTTTTAGCAATCAGCCCCAGCATTTT. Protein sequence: CAWSVRDRGTFSNQPQHF.

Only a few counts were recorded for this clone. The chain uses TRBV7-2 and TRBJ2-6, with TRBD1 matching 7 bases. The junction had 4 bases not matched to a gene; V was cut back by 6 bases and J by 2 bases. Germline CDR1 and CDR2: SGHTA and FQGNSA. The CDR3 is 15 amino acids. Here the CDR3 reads CASRPTGAGANVLTF. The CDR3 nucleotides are TGTGCCAGCAGGCCCACAGGGGCTGGGGCCAACGTCCTGACTTTC.

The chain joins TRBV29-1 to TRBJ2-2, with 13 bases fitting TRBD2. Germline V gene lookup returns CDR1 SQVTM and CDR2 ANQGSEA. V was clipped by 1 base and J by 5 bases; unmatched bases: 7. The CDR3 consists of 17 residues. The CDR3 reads CSVEGGLAGSRTGELFF. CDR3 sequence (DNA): TGCAGCGTTGAAGGGGGACTAGCGGGATCGAGAACCGGGGAGCTGTTTTTT.

The CDR3 sequence is CASSVGYGTTYEQYF. The CDR3 bases are TGTGCCAGCAGCGTAGGCTACGGGACAACCTACGAGCAGTACTTC. The chain couples TRBV9 to TRBJ2-7; D perhaps matches TRBD1 (6 bases). The CDR3 spans 15 residues. CDR1 is SGDLS, CDR2 YYNGEE, per germline. V lost 0 bases to trimming and J lost 2 bases, with 12 bases between them. The full variable domain, rest sourced from reference TRBV9 and TRBJ2-7, is DSGVTQTPKHLITATGQRVTLRCSPRSGDLSVYWYQQSLDQGLQFLIQYYNGEERAKGNILERFSAQQFPDLHSELNLSSLELGDSALYFCASSVGYGTTYEQYFGPGTRLTVT.

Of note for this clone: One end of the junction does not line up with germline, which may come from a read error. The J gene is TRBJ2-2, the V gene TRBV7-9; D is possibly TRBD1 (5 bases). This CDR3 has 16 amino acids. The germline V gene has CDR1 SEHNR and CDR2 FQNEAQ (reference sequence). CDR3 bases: TGTTCCAGCAGCTCCCAAGGACACCTCAACACCGGGGAGCTGTTTTTT. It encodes CSSSSQGHLNTGELFF.

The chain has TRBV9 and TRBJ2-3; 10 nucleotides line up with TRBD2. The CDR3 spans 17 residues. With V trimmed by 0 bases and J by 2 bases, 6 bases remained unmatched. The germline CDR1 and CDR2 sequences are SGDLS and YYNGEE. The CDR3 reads CASSVDPAGGPTDTQYF. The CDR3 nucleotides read TGTGCCAGCAGCGTAGACCCAGCGGGAGGGCCCACAGATACGCAGTATTTT.

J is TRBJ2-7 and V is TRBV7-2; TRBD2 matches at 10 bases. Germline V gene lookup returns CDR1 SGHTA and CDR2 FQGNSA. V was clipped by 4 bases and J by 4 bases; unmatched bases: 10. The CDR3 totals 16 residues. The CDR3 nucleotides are TGTGCCAGCAGCTCCCCCTCTAGCGGGAGTAGATACGAGCAGTACTTC. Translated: CASSSPSSGSRYEQYF.